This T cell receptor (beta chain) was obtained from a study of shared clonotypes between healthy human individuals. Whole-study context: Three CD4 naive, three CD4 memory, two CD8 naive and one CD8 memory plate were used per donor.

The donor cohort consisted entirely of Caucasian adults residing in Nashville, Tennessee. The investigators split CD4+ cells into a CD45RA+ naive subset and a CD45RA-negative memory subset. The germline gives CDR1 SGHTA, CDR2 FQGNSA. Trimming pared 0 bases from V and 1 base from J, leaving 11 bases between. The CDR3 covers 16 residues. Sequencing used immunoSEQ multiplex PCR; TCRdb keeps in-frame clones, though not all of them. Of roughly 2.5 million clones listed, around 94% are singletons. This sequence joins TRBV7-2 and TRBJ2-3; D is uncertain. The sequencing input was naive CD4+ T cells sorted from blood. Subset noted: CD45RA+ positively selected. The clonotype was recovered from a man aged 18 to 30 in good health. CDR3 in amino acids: CASSLASGGRTDTQYF. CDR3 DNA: TGTGCCAGCAGCTTAGCGTCTGGCGGACGCACAGATACGCAGTATTTT.